This TCR beta chain is from a study of blood T cell repertoires in COVID-19. Study summary: Sites across the United States, Italy and Spain contributed samples from acute and convalescent COVID-19. In each case, the material was cDNA or gDNA derived from T cells, B-cell-depleted T cells, or PBMCs.

Per the original data handling: For nucleated cells, counts were estimated from reference gene primer amplification. The protocol was immunoSEQ multiplex PCR, while the TCRdb copy is restricted to in-frame clones and leaves out a portion. That table is the source of V, J and clone size, and D and trimming were worked out from the DNA. The table lists fewer than 300,000 clones, roughly 79% of them singletons. This CDR3 has 12 residues. Germline V gene data show CDR1 as MNHNY and CDR2 as SVGAGI (reference sequence). The germline V and J ends were trimmed by 9 bases and 1 base, with 9 bases remaining between them.

Sequenced input: peripheral blood. The genes are TRBV6-6 and TRBJ2-5; maybe TRBD1 (5 bases). The TCR comes from a woman aged 55-75 years with active or convalescent COVID-19. This chain's CDR3 is CASSQGQETQYF. In DNA, the CDR3 is TGTGCCAGTTCCCAGGGCCAAGAGACCCAGTACTTC.